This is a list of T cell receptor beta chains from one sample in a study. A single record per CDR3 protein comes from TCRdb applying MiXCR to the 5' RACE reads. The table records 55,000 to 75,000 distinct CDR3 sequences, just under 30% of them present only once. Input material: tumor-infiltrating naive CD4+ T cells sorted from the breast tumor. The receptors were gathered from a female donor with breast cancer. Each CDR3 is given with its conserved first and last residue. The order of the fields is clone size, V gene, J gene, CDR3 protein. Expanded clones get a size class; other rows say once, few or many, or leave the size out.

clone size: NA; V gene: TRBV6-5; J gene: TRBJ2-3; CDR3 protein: CASSYLGGSTDTQYF
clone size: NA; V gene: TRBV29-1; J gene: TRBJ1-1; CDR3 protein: CSVDSGLNAEAFF
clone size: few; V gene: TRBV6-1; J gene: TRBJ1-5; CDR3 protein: CASSEAGGFNQPQHF
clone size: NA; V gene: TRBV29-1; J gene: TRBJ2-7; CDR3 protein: CSVKHGTSGRDAYEQYF
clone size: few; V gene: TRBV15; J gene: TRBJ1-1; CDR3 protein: CATSGQGANTEAFF
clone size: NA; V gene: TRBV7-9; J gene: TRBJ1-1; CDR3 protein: CASSPSPSTEAFF
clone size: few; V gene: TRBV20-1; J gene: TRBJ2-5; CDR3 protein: CSASYLRAQETQYF
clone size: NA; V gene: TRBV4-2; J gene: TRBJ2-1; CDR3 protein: CASSQPGRKDNEQFF
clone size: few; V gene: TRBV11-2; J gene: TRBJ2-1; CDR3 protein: CASSLSGGTEQFF
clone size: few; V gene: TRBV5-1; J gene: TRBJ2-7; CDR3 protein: CASSQDGSSYEQYF
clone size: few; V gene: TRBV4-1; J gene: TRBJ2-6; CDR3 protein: CASSQAAFFSGANVLTF
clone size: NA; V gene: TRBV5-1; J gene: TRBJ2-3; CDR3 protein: CASSAGLAGVSDTQYF
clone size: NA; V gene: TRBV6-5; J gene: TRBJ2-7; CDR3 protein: CASSERDRPGNEQYF
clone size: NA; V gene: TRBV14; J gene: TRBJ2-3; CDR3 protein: CASSQMKDTQYF
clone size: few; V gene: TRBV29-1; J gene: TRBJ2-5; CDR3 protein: CSELGPSETQYF
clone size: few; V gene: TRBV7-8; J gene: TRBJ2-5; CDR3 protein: CASSLALGGGETQYF
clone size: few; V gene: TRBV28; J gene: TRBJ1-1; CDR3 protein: CASSQPWWTEAFF
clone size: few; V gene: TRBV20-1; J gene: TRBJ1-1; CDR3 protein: CSASIQGGFTEAFF
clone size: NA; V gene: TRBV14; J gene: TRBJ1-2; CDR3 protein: CASSQLGRTRPGYTF
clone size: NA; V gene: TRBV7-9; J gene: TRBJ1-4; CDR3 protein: CASSSDTEINEKLFF
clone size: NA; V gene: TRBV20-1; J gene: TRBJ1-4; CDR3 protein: CSAREPGHLEKLFF
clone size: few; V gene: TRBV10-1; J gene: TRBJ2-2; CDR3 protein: CASSDDFPNTGELFF
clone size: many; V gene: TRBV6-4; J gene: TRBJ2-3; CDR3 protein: CASSESGGRDTQYF
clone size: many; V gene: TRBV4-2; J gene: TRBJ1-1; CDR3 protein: CASSQGQGAEAEAFF
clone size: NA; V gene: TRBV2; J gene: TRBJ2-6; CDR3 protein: CATKTGSSGANVLTF
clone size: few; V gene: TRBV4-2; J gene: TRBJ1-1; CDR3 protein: CASGDGTDRGMAFF
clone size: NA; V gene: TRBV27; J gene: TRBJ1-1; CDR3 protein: CASSPEPQDVFQAFF
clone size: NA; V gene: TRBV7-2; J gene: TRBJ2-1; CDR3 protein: CASSFFGQGFYNEQFF
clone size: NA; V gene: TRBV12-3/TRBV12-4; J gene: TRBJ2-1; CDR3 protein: CASSAHPGSFGNEQFF
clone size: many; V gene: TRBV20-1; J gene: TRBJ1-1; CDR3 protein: CSASLGGTEAFF
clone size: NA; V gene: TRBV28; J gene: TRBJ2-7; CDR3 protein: CASSSQGGGSREQYF
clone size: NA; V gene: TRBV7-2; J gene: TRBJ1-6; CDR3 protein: CASSPQGTGYSPLHF
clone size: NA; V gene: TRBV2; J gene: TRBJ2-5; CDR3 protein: CASSSPGQGTETQYF
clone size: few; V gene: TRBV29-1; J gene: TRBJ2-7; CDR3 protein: CSVEEGAGEQYF
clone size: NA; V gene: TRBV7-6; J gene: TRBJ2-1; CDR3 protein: CASSFLGAGRYNEPFF